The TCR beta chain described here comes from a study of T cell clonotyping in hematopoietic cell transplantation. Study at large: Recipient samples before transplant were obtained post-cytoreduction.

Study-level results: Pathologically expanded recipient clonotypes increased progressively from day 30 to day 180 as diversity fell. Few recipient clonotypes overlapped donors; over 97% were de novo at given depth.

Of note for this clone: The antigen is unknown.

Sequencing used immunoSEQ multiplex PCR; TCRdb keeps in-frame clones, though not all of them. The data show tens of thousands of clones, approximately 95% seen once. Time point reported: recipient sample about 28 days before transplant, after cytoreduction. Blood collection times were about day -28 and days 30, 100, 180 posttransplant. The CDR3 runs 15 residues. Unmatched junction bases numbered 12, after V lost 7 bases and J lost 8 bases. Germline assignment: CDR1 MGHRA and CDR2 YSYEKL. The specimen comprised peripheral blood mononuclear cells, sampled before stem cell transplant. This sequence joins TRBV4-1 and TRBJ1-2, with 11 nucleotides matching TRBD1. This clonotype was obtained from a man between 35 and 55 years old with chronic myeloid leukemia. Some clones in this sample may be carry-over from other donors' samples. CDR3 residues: CASTFGTGGFEGYTF. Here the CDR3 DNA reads TGCGCCAGCACCTTCGGGACAGGGGGTTTCGAGGGCTACACCTTC.